This T cell receptor beta chain was sequenced for a study of T cell repertoires in cytomegalovirus infection. As to this clonotype: What it recognizes is unknown.

CDR3 length: 14 amino acids. V lost 1 base to trimming and J lost 6 bases, with 12 bases between them. Germline V CDR1 and CDR2: SNHLY, FYNNEI. From the reads, TCRdb called clonotypes with MiXCR, one entry per CDR3 protein. The sample gives roughly 700,000 distinct CDR3 sequences, 30% to 35% of which show up once; roughly 18% is in the top ten. This TCR was recovered from a human donor in good health (CMV status not recorded). Some clones in this sample may be carry-over from other donors' samples. The rearrangement uses TRBV2 and TRBJ2-5, with D possibly TRBD2 on 5 matching bases. Sequencing used cultured PBMCs, obtained from culture after CMV antigen stimulation. CDR3 bases: TGTGCCAGCAGTGAAGGGACCGAGGGCCAGACCCAGTACTTC. Translating it yields CASSEGTEGQTQYF.